The next 23 T cell receptor beta chains were all read from a single sample in a study of T cell responses to AZD1222 COVID-19 vaccine. Only in-frame clones appear in the TCRdb table, and some are missing; sequencing was by immunoSEQ multiplex PCR. The sample carries under 150,000 clones, roughly 87% recorded once. The specimen was peripheral blood, collected on day 0 of AZD1222 vaccination. These receptors were taken from an adult in good health.

This clone was seen once. The CDR3 DNA reads TGCGCCAGCAGCCAAGATCGTCTAGCGGCCAGCACAGATACGCAGTATTTT. Amino acids: CASSQDRLAASTDTQYF. This chain links TRBV4-1 with TRBJ2-3; 7 bases map to TRBD2. With 0 bases clipped from V and 0 bases from J, the junction kept 6 bases outside the gene matches. The CDR3 runs 17 residues. In germline, CDR1 is MGHRA, CDR2 YSYEKL.

This clone was detected a few times. This rearrangement joins TRBV7-3 to TRBJ1-6; D uncertain. The CDR3 is 13 amino acids. The V gene lost 4 bases and the J gene lost 8 bases, with 9 bases spanning the gap. Germline V gives CDR1 SGHTA, CDR2 FQGTGA. The CDR3 DNA sequence: TGTGCCAGCAGCTCTTACGGGGATTCACCCCTCCACTTT. Translating gives CASSSYGDSPLHF.

The chain couples TRBV5-4 to TRBJ2-5, with TRBD1 matching 9 bases. V dropped 3 bases and J dropped 4; count of bases not matched to a gene: 7. Germline values: CDR1 SGHNT, CDR2 YYREEE (reference sequence). The CDR3 runs 15 residues. The CDR3 loop is CASSSGTGYRETQYF. CDR3 DNA sequence: TGTGCCAGCAGCTCCGGGACAGGGTACAGAGAGACCCAGTACTTC. The whole variable domain, filled in from reference TRBV5-4 and TRBJ2-5, reads ETGVTQSPTHLIKTRGQQVTLRCSSQSGHNTVSWYQQALGQGPQFIFQYYREEENGRGNFPPRFSGLQFPNYSSELNVNALELDDSALYLCASSSGTGYRETQYFGPGTRLLVL.

The chain carries TRBV19 and TRBJ1-1; D remains ambiguous. The germline V gene encodes CDR1 LNHDA and CDR2 SQIVND (reference sequence). The CDR3 extends over 16 amino acids. Trimming took 5 bases from V and 4 from J, leaving 20 bases between them. The CDR3 nucleotides are TGTGCCAGTAGTTCCGCGGTCGGGAGAGTGGGCACTGAAGCTTTCTTT. Protein: CASSSAVGRVGTEAFF.

This chain connects TRBV24-1 to TRBJ1-2; 8 bases fit TRBD1. V was pared by 4 bases and J by 4 bases, with 4 bases of the junction left unmatched. The length of the CDR3 is 14 residues. Per germline, CDR1 KGHDR and CDR2 SFDVKD. CDR3 sequence (DNA): TGTGCCACCAGTGAGACTACAGGGGGCTATGGCTACACCTTC. Translation gives CATSETTGGYGYTF.

The chain combines TRBV30 with TRBJ1-4, with D possibly matching TRBD1 (6 bases). This CDR3 region has 11 residues. Trimming removed 5 bases at V and 7 bases at J, with 8 bases between. Germline V CDR1 and CDR2: GTSNPN, SVGIG (reference sequence). As DNA, the CDR3 is TGTGCCTGGGGGGGGCCTGAAAAACTGTTTTTT. Its protein product is CAWGGPEKLFF.

The V and J genes are TRBV15 and TRBJ2-7, with a possible D match to TRBD2 (5 bases). V shed 6 bases and J shed 3 bases, with 18 bases lying between them. This CDR3 has 15 amino acids. The germline CDR1 and CDR2 sequences are LNHNV and YYDKDF (reference sequence). CDR3 sequence (DNA): TGTGCCACCAGGGACTGGGCCGGGGTCGACTACGAGCAGTACTTC. Its translation is CATRDWAGVDYEQYF. Variable domain in full (rest from reference TRBV15 and TRBJ2-7): DAMVIQNPRYQVTQFGKPVTLSCSQTLNHNVMYWYQQKSSQAPKLLFHYYDKDFNNEADTPDNFQSRRPNTSFCFLDIRSPGLGDTAMYLCATRDWAGVDYEQYFGPGTRLTVT.

V and J are TRBV13 and TRBJ2-7; TRBD2 aligns across 8 bases. Germline CDR1 is PRHDT and CDR2 is FYEKMQ (reference sequence). V lost 5 bases to trimming and J lost 5 bases; unmatched junction nucleotides: 17. This CDR3 has 17 amino acids. The CDR3 DNA reads TGTGCCAGCAGCCCCCTTGTGAGCGGGAGACACCCCAACGAGCAGTACTTC. This codes for CASSPLVSGRHPNEQYF.

CDR3 sequence reads: CASSLSTGTSETQYF. For the CDR3, the DNA is TGTGCCAGCAGCTTGTCAACCGGTACGTCGGAGACCCAGTACTTC. The V and J genes are TRBV7-7 and TRBJ2-5; D remains unclear. Trimming took off 3 bases at V and 5 bases at J, with 16 bases between the two ends. The CDR3 runs to 15 residues. In germline, CDR1 is SSHAT, CDR2 FNYEAQ (reference sequence).

The V call is TRBV9, the J call TRBJ2-2, with 8 bases matching TRBD2. This CDR3 region has 18 residues. With V trimmed by 0 bases and J by 1 base, 8 bases remained unmatched. CDR1 and CDR2 (germline): SGDLS, YYNGEE. The CDR3 DNA reads TGTGCCAGCAGCGTAGCGCCAGCGGGGGCTAGGAACACCGGGGAGCTGTTTTTT. As protein: CASSVAPAGARNTGELFF.

The chain links TRBV24-1 to TRBJ1-2, with 7 nucleotides matching TRBD1. This CDR3 contains 12 residues. Germline V gives CDR1 KGHDR, CDR2 SFDVKD. V lost 6 bases to trimming and J lost 7 bases; unmatched junction nucleotides: 4. CDR3 sequence reads: CATSYSGGGYTF. The CDR3 region has the DNA TGTGCCACCAGTTATTCAGGGGGTGGCTACACCTTC.

The rearrangement uses TRBV20-1 and TRBJ2-5; D uncertain. Trimming shortened V by 4 bases and J by 3 bases, and 6 bases separated the two germline ends. This CDR3 is built from 11 residues. Looked up from germline, CDR1 is DFQATT and CDR2 is SNEGSKA (reference sequence). The chain's CDR3 is CSATLEETQYF. CDR3 bases: TGCAGTGCTACCTTAGAAGAGACCCAGTACTTC.

The chain has TRBV6-1 and TRBJ2-1; D might be TRBD2 (7 bases). The germline V gene encodes CDR1 MNHNS and CDR2 SASEGT. CDR3 length: 15 residues. The V and J ends lost 2 bases and 0 bases respectively, with 8 bases between them. This CDR3 reads CASSERGGSYNEQFF. The CDR3 bases are TGTGCCAGCAGTGAAAGGGGGGGCTCCTACAATGAGCAGTTCTTC.

V gene TRBV29-1 combines with J gene TRBJ2-7; TRBD1 matches at 10 bases. This CDR3 has 13 amino acids. V shed 4 bases and J 6 bases; nucleotides not matched to a gene: 6. From germline, CDR1 is SQVTM and CDR2 ANQGSEA. This chain's CDR3 is CSVAIGTGAEQYF. The CDR3 DNA sequence: TGCAGCGTTGCAATCGGGACAGGGGCCGAGCAGTACTTC.

This chain uses TRBV16 with TRBJ1-2; 7 bases are a match to TRBD1. J lost 6 bases, V lost 4 bases, and 14 bases had no gene match. Germline CDR1 reads KGHSY; CDR2 reads FQNENV. The CDR3 loop spans 16 amino acids. CDR3 sequence reads: CASSPRRGRRGNGYTF. In nucleotides, the CDR3 is TGTGCCAGCAGCCCCCGAAGGGGGCGTAGAGGAAATGGCTACACCTTC.

The chain has TRBV19 and TRBJ1-2; D perhaps matches TRBD1 (6 bases). Germline CDR1 is LNHDA and CDR2 is SQIVND (reference sequence). The ends were cut back, 3 bases at V and 8 bases at J, with 16 bases in the middle. CDR3 length: 14 amino acids. CDR3 nucleotides: TGTGCCAGTAGTATCCAGGGGCCGCCTTCCGGCTACACCTTC. This encodes CASSIQGPPSGYTF.

This chain links TRBV27 with TRBJ1-2; no definite D call. The CDR3 consists of 12 residues. Trimming removed 6 bases at V and 4 bases at J, with 9 bases between. The germline V gene has CDR1 MNHEY and CDR2 SMNVEV (reference sequence). Here the CDR3 DNA reads TGTGCCAGCAGGTCAGGTCTCTATGGCTACACCTTC. Translated: CASRSGLYGYTF.

The chain joins TRBV30 to TRBJ1-3, with 7 bases that match TRBD1. Per the germline V gene, CDR1 is GTSNPN and CDR2 is SVGIG (reference sequence). The V segment lost 3 bases and the J segment 2 bases; nucleotides outside the gene matches: 7. CDR3 length equals 15 residues. CDR3 region: CAWSYRGFAGNTIYF. The CDR3, as DNA: TGTGCCTGGAGCTACAGGGGATTCGCTGGAAACACCATATATTTT.

This chain joins TRBV3-1 (or the pseudogene TRBV3-2) and TRBJ2-5, with D unresolved. Germline-derived CDR1 and CDR2 are LGHDT and YNNKEL (reference sequence). CDR3 length equals 11 residues. Trimming left V 4 bases short and J 5 bases short, with 5 bases between. The CDR3 DNA is TGTGCCAGCAGCCTTACGGAGACCCAGTACTTC. Amino acids: CASSLTETQYF.

The V gene is TRBV24-1, the J gene TRBJ2-7; D uncertain. Germline loops: CDR1 KGHDR, CDR2 SFDVKD. The V gene lost 0 bases and the J gene lost 3 bases, with 14 bases spanning the gap. This CDR3 region has 16 residues. CDR3 in amino acids: CATSDLDERPIYEQYF. DNA for the CDR3: TGTGCCACCAGTGATTTGGACGAAAGGCCCATCTACGAGCAGTACTTC.

This clone was counted between two and nine times. The rearrangement uses TRBV6-1 and TRBJ1-1, with D maybe TRBD1 (5 bases). Germline CDR1 is MNHNS and CDR2 is SASEGT. Trimming removed 2 bases at V and 6 bases at J, with 13 bases between. The length of the CDR3 is 14 residues. The CDR3 here is CASSELGVRSEAFF. CDR3 DNA: TGTGCCAGCAGTGAATTAGGGGTAAGGTCTGAAGCTTTCTTT.

V usage is TRBV3-1 (or the pseudogene TRBV3-2) and J usage is TRBJ1-2; D is ambiguous. The CDR3 has 14 amino acids. Germline CDR1 LGHDT, CDR2 YNNKEL (reference sequence). Trimming shortened V by 4 bases and J by 0 bases, and 9 bases separated the two germline ends. This chain's CDR3 is CASSLPKANYGYTF. The CDR3 DNA is TGTGCCAGCAGCCTGCCGAAAGCTAACTATGGCTACACCTTC.

The chain links TRBV7-8 to TRBJ2-7, with D maybe TRBD1 (5 bases). V lost 4 bases, J lost 5 bases, and 15 bases lay in between. Germline-derived CDR1 and CDR2 are SGHVS and FQNEAQ. This CDR3 spans 14 amino acids. The chain's CDR3 is CASSSREGADEQYF. CDR3 in DNA: TGTGCCAGCAGCTCAAGGGAAGGGGCCGACGAGCAGTACTTC.